The rows below give T cell receptor beta chains drawn from one sample of a study of T cell responses to AZD1222 COVID-19 vaccine. Libraries were prepared by immunoSEQ multiplex PCR; TCRdb keeps only in-frame clonotypes and omits some of them. This sample has tens of thousands of clones, with around nine tenths found just once. The sample was peripheral blood, taken on day 0 of AZD1222 vaccination. These receptors originate from an adult in good health. CDR3s leave out the opening cysteine and the closing phenylalanine or tryptophan. Size values are once, few and many counts, or a class for expanded clones, and some rows have none.

V gene: TRBV18; J gene: TRBJ2-2; clone size: NA; CDR3 length: 15; CDR3 protein: ASSPRGLAGITGELF
V gene: TRBV10-3; J gene: TRBJ1-1; clone size: NA; CDR3 length: 13; CDR3 protein: AISELTGVNTEAF
V gene: TRBV15; J gene: TRBJ2-7; clone size: NA; CDR3 length: 16; CDR3 protein: ATSREPPRLATTYEQY
V gene: TRBV6-2/TRBV6-3; J gene: TRBJ2-1; clone size: once; CDR3 length: 12; CDR3 protein: ASSSGLASGEQF
V gene: TRBV5-1; J gene: TRBJ2-1; clone size: NA; CDR3 length: 13; CDR3 protein: ASSIQRGVYNEQF
V gene: TRBV21-1; J gene: TRBJ2-2; clone size: NA; CDR3 length: 12; CDR3 protein: ASPVPLRSGELF
V gene: TRBV7-6; J gene: TRBJ2-1; clone size: NA; CDR3 length: 15; CDR3 protein: ASSSVGSGKPNNEQF
V gene: TRBV4-1; J gene: TRBJ1-5; clone size: medium-sized; CDR3 length: 13; CDR3 protein: ASSLTGDSNQPQH
V gene: TRBV2; J gene: TRBJ1-1; clone size: NA; CDR3 length: 13; CDR3 protein: ASGDGELGNTEAF
V gene: TRBV19; J gene: TRBJ2-7; clone size: NA; CDR3 length: 13; CDR3 protein: ASTETGTGLYEQY
V gene: TRBV6-4; J gene: TRBJ1-2; clone size: many; CDR3 length: 11; CDR3 protein: ASSDSGNYGYT
V gene: TRBV7-2; J gene: TRBJ1-1; clone size: NA; CDR3 length: 11; CDR3 protein: ATRPVMNTEAF
V gene: TRBV7-9; J gene: TRBJ2-1; clone size: NA; CDR3 length: 16; CDR3 protein: ASSLRPTLAGGPHEQF
V gene: TRBV6-4; J gene: TRBJ2-1; clone size: NA; CDR3 length: 13; CDR3 protein: ASSDTGEPYNEQF
V gene: TRBV18; J gene: TRBJ2-3; clone size: NA; CDR3 length: 16; CDR3 protein: ASSPLSGSGGTTDTQY
V gene: TRBV4-2; J gene: TRBJ2-1; clone size: NA; CDR3 length: 17; CDR3 protein: ASSQEYGTSGGSYNEQF
V gene: TRBV19; J gene: TRBJ2-3; clone size: once; CDR3 length: 11; CDR3 protein: ASNNSPGDTQY
V gene: TRBV19; J gene: TRBJ1-3; clone size: few; CDR3 length: 13; CDR3 protein: ASSMGRASGNTIY
V gene: TRBV6-2/TRBV6-3; J gene: TRBJ2-2; clone size: NA; CDR3 length: 13; CDR3 protein: ASSYTVLNTGELF
V gene: TRBV15; J gene: TRBJ2-7; clone size: NA; CDR3 length: 12; CDR3 protein: ATSRGGSSYEQY
V gene: TRBV4-2; J gene: TRBJ2-3; clone size: NA; CDR3 length: 14; CDR3 protein: ASSPNFGQGTDTQY
V gene: TRBV18; J gene: TRBJ1-5; clone size: NA; CDR3 length: 13; CDR3 protein: ASSPWGARNQPQH